One and the same sample provided the 8 T cell receptor beta chains below, sequenced in a study of T cell changes during pregnancy in multiple sclerosis. This table comes from immunoSEQ multiplex PCR, and its TCRdb copy is limited to in-frame clones, with some not included. The sample carries roughly 120,000 clones, 80% to 95% recorded once. The specimen comprised peripheral blood, sampled in the third trimester of pregnancy. The receptors derive from a female donor with multiple sclerosis, enrolled in a pregnancy study.

The chain is built from TRBV5-8 and TRBJ1-5; D is unresolved. Germline assignment: CDR1 SGHTS and CDR2 YDEGEE. The CDR3 spans 13 residues. The ends were cut back, 0 bases at V and 7 bases at J, with 8 bases in the middle. The CDR3 region has the DNA TGTGCCAGCAGCTTGGGAGGGCAACAGCCCCAGCATTTT. It is translated as CASSLGGQQPQHF.

V is TRBV5-4 and J is TRBJ2-1, with 12 bases identical to TRBD2. J lost 2 bases, V lost 4 bases, and 1 base had no gene match. The CDR3 length is 15 residues. In germline, CDR1 is SGHNT, CDR2 YYREEE (reference sequence). The CDR3 DNA is TGTGCCAGCAGCCGGACTAGCGGGACCTACAATGAGCAGTTCTTC. It specifies CASSRTSGTYNEQFF.

This clone was picked up one time. The V and J genes are TRBV18 and TRBJ2-7; TRBD2 agrees at 7 bases. This CDR3 has 16 residues. The germline CDR1 and CDR2 sequences are KGHSH and LQKENI. Losses at the gene ends were 2 bases for V and 2 bases for J; bases not matched to a gene: 9. CDR3 in amino acids: CASSPIPLADPYEQYF. In DNA, the CDR3 is TGTGCCAGCTCACCAATACCGCTAGCGGACCCCTACGAGCAGTACTTC.

Only one count was recorded for this clone. CDR3 residues: CASSIGTVNYGYTF. For the CDR3, the DNA is TGTGCCAGTAGTATTGGGACAGTTAACTATGGCTACACCTTC. The V gene is TRBV19, the J gene TRBJ1-2; 7 bases fit TRBD1. The junction had 2 bases not matched to a gene; V was cut back by 3 bases and J by 1 base. Germline CDR1 is LNHDA and CDR2 is SQIVND (reference sequence). The CDR3 length is 14 residues.

J is TRBJ2-7 and V is TRBV28, with 9 bases aligning to TRBD1. Trimming cost V 2 bases and J 1 base; bases outside gene matches: 3. Germline lookup yields CDR1 MDHEN and CDR2 SYDVKM. CDR3 length equals 15 residues. CDR3 in amino acids: CASSLGTGTSYEQYF. Here the CDR3 DNA reads TGTGCCAGCAGTTTAGGGACAGGGACTTCCTACGAGCAGTACTTC.

The chain carries TRBV4-1 and TRBJ1-2; TRBD1 might be the D (6 bases). CDR1 is MGHRA and CDR2 is YSYEKL in the germline V gene. This CDR3 has 16 amino acids. The V and J ends lost 4 bases and 6 bases respectively, with 21 bases between them. In DNA, the CDR3 is TGCGCCAGCAGCCGTAATACAGGGTGGAATTTGGATGGCTACACCTTC. Its translation is CASSRNTGWNLDGYTF.

The chain carries TRBV28 and TRBJ1-1, with D possibly matching TRBD1 (5 bases). V shed 2 bases and J shed 4 bases, with 11 bases lying between them. The CDR3 extends over 14 amino acids. Germline values: CDR1 MDHEN, CDR2 SYDVKM. The CDR3 loop is CASSLPGLGTEAFF. The CDR3, as DNA: TGTGCCAGCAGTTTACCAGGGTTGGGCACTGAAGCTTTCTTT.

This chain joins TRBV2 and TRBJ1-2; weak D call: TRBD1 (6 bases). Trimming pared 8 bases from V and 4 bases from J, leaving 23 bases between. The CDR3 contains 16 residues. Per the germline V gene, CDR1 is SNHLY and CDR2 is FYNNEI. The CDR3 region has the DNA TGTGCCAGCTCCAGACTCCAACAGGGCTCAGGCTATGGCTACACCTTC. Translation: CASSRLQQGSGYGYTF.